This TCR beta chain is from a study of early T cells in non-severe SARS-CoV-2 infection. Background on the study: RNA in bulk from unsorted whole blood was sequenced, and chains were unpaired. Regarding the study as a whole: The matching step, a VDJdb search, favored anti-spike CD8 responses and missed private and CD4 specificities.

In the library, individual cDNA molecules carried attached unique molecular identifiers. TCRdb fed the 5' RACE reads into MiXCR, producing one record per CDR3 protein. The data contain tens of thousands of distinct CDR3 sequences, over 9% of them seen just once; the ten biggest clones take up less than 2%. A few counts support this clonotype. The antigen remains unidentified. This sequence was found in an adult who was a healthcare worker with PCR-confirmed SARS-CoV-2 infection or an uninfected control (not recorded which). Sequencing was carried out using whole blood.

The CDR3 nucleotides read TGTGCCAGCTCACCAATCCGGGACGGGAACACCGGGGAGCTGTTTTTT. Its translation: CASSPIRDGNTGELFF. The chain has TRBV18 and TRBJ2-2, with D perhaps TRBD1 or TRBD2 (5 bases each). Trimming removed 2 bases at V and 1 base at J, with 11 bases between. The CDR3 has 16 residues. CDR1 is KGHSH, CDR2 LQKENI, per germline.